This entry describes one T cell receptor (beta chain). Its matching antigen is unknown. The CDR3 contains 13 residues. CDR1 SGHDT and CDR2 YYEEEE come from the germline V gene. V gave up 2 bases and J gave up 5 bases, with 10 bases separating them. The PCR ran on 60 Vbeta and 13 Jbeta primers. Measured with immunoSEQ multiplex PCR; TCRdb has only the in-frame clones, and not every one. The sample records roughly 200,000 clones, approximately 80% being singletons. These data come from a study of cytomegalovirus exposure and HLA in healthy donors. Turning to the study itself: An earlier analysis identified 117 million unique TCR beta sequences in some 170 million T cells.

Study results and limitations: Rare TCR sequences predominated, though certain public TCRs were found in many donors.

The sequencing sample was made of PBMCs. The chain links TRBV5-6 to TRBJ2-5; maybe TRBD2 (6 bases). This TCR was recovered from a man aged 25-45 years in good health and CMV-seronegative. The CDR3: CASSFGSTETQYF. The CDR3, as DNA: TGTGCCAGCAGCTTCGGGAGTACGGAGACCCAGTACTTC.